These T cell receptor beta chains were read from a single sample in a study of blood T cell repertoires in COVID-19. This table comes from immunoSEQ multiplex PCR, and its TCRdb copy is limited to in-frame clones, with some not included. The sample lists about 360,000 clones, around 83% occurring once. Input material: peripheral blood. The origin of the receptors is a man aged 30-40 years with active or convalescent COVID-19. CDR3s include the opening cysteine and the closing phenylalanine or tryptophan. The order of the fields is clone size, V gene, CDR3 length, D gene, J gene, CDR3 protein, CDR3 DNA. A D gene is named only where the DNA matches it firmly. Clone size is shown for a subset of rows, as once, few, many or a class of expanded clone.

NA,TRBV18,17,NA,TRBJ2-3,CASSQNSIPTSTDTQYF,TGTGCCAGCTCACAAAACTCGATACCAACTAGCACAGATACGCAGTATTTT
few,TRBV10-3,15,TRBD1,TRBJ1-3,CAISAGTGNGNTIYF,TGTGCCATCAGTGCCGGGACAGGGAACGGAAACACCATATATTTT
few,TRBV7-9,14,NA,TRBJ2-6,CASSFGTWANVLTF,TGTGCCAGCAGCTTTGGGACATGGGCCAACGTCCTGACTTTC
NA,TRBV4-1,14,NA,TRBJ1-2,CASSQDLGTWGYTF,TGCGCCAGCAGCCAAGATTTGGGGACATGGGGCTACACCTTC
NA,TRBV11-2,16,NA,TRBJ1-1,CASSLGPYSSPSEAFF,TGTGCCAGCAGCTTAGGCCCCTACAGCAGCCCTTCTGAAGCTTTCTTT
once,TRBV4-3,16,NA,TRBJ2-1,CASSQDLAPRNNEQFF,TGCGCCAGCAGCCAAGATCTAGCCCCTCGGAACAATGAGCAGTTCTTC
NA,TRBV3-1/TRBV3-2,17,TRBD1,TRBJ1-6,CASSQWGQLSYNSPLHF,TGTGCCAGCAGCCAATGGGGACAGCTCAGCTATAATTCACCCCTCCACTTT
NA,TRBV5-1,14,TRBD2,TRBJ2-2,CASGPSGNTGELFF,TGCGCCAGCGGCCCTAGCGGGAACACCGGGGAGCTGTTTTTT
once,TRBV4-1,15,TRBD1,TRBJ1-3,CASSQPGTGGNTIYF,TGCGCCAGCAGCCAACCCGGGACAGGCGGAAACACCATATATTTT
NA,TRBV4-2,15,TRBD1,TRBJ1-1,CASSQGDSMNTEAFF,TGTGCCAGCAGCCAAGGGGACAGCATGAACACTGAAGCTTTCTTT
NA,TRBV19,15,TRBD2,TRBJ2-2,CASTLSGGNTGELFF,TGTGCCAGTACTCTTAGCGGGGGGAACACCGGGGAGCTGTTTTTT
NA,TRBV10-3,14,TRBD2,TRBJ2-1,CAITGGAEYNEQFF,TGTGCCATCACCGGGGGGGCGGAATACAATGAGCAGTTCTTC
NA,TRBV6-5,11,TRBD2,TRBJ2-7,CAVLSGGEQYF,TGTGCCGTGCTATCCGGGGGGGAGCAGTACTTC
NA,TRBV5-1,15,TRBD2,TRBJ2-1,CASSFGASGFPEQFF,TGCGCCAGCAGCTTTGGGGCTAGCGGGTTCCCTGAGCAGTTCTTC
NA,TRBV19,13,NA,TRBJ2-1,CASSPQVEAEQFF,TGTGCCAGTAGTCCCCAGGTAGAAGCTGAGCAGTTCTTC
once,TRBV29-1,12,NA,TRBJ1-4,CSVGSPMGKLFF,TGCAGCGTCGGGTCCCCAATGGGAAAACTGTTTTTT
NA,TRBV4-1,15,TRBD1,TRBJ2-1,CASSPGTGPYNEQFF,TGCGCCAGCAGCCCCGGGACAGGGCCTTACAATGAGCAGTTCTTC
once,TRBV9,16,NA,TRBJ1-6,CASSAKSSSYNSPLHF,TGTGCCAGCAGCGCCAAATCGAGCTCCTATAATTCACCCCTCCACTTT
NA,TRBV6-4,14,NA,TRBJ2-2,CASSSAGATGELFF,TGTGCCAGCAGTTCGGCAGGGGCCACCGGGGAGCTGTTTTTT
NA,TRBV5-6,19,NA,TRBJ2-3,CASSLGAGEGYWGTDTQYF,TGTGCCAGCAGCTTGGGGGCAGGAGAGGGTTATTGGGGCACAGATACGCAGTATTTT
NA,TRBV4-1,16,TRBD2,TRBJ2-1,CASSQEQVGREGEQFF,TGCGCCAGCAGCCAAGAACAGGTCGGTAGGGAGGGTGAGCAGTTCTTC
NA,TRBV5-1,16,NA,TRBJ1-3,CASSASQGPSGSTIYF,TGCGCCAGCAGCGCTTCACAGGGACCCTCTGGAAGCACCATATATTTT
once,TRBV5-5,15,TRBD1,TRBJ1-5,CASSLGDRWNQPQHF,TGTGCCAGCAGCTTGGGGGACAGGTGGAATCAGCCCCAGCATTTT
NA,TRBV7-2,14,NA,TRBJ1-1,CASSRSTANTEAFF,TGTGCCAGCAGCCGGTCGACAGCGAACACTGAAGCTTTCTTT
NA,TRBV4-3,15,NA,TRBJ1-1,CASSPLGGGVTEAFF,TGCGCCAGCAGCCCCTTGGGGGGGGGCGTTACTGAAGCTTTCTTT
NA,TRBV27,17,TRBD2,TRBJ2-2,CASSNPGLAGSTGELFF,TGTGCCAGCAGTAATCCGGGACTAGCGGGATCCACCGGGGAGCTGTTTTTT
NA,TRBV7-3,16,TRBD1,TRBJ1-3,CASSDPTGRSGNTIYF,TGTGCCAGCAGCGACCCGACAGGGAGGTCTGGAAACACCATATATTTT
NA,TRBV28,15,NA,TRBJ1-5,CASTGGRRKNQPQHF,TGTGCCAGCACCGGGGGGCGGCGTAAGAATCAGCCCCAGCATTTT